The 8 T cell receptor beta chains below were found in one sample sequenced in a study of blood T cell repertoires in COVID-19 (dated by TCRdb to the early 2020s). Library method: the immunoSEQ multiplex PCR assay. The immuneACCESS repertoire file appears here via TCRdb, limited to in-frame rearrangements. These files lack a portion of the clones; in checked studies, under half of the deficit traces to unresolved V genes, and the cause of the others is not known. This sample holds approximately 330,000 clones; around 92% were observed only once. The ten largest clones take up over 9% of the sample. Sequenced input: PBMCs or T cells enriched from blood (not recorded which). These receptors were taken from a woman aged 25 to 39 who had recovered from COVID-19.

The rearrangement uses TRBV5-4 and TRBJ1-1; TRBD1 matches at 9 bases. There are 18 residues in the CDR3. In germline, CDR1 is SGHNT, CDR2 YYREEE (reference sequence). V dropped 1 base and J dropped 1; count of bases not matched to a gene: 11. The CDR3 bases are TGTGCCAGCAGCTTGTTTGCCGGGACAGGGCTCACGAACACTGAAGCTTTCTTT. Protein product: CASSLFAGTGLTNTEAFF.

The V gene is TRBV19, the J gene TRBJ1-5; D ambiguous. Looked up from germline, CDR1 is LNHDA and CDR2 is SQIVND (reference sequence). The CDR3 loop spans 12 amino acids. The V end lost 7 bases, the J end lost 3 bases, and 7 bases lay between the germline ends. CDR3 bases: TGTGCCAGTAACTTTTTCAATCAGCCCCAGCATTTT. As protein: CASNFFNQPQHF.

The chain carries TRBV19 and TRBJ1-1; D is perhaps TRBD1 (6 bases). CDR3 length: 13 residues. CDR1 and CDR2 (germline): LNHDA, SQIVND (reference sequence). The ends were cut back, 8 bases at V and 1 base at J, with 11 bases in the middle. CDR3 DNA: TGTGCCAGTGCCTACAGGGAGAACACTGAAGCTTTCTTT. The encoded protein is CASAYRENTEAFF.

The chain recombines TRBV12-3 or TRBV12-4 with TRBJ1-5; D is unresolved. V lost 5 bases to trimming and J lost 6 bases, with 8 bases between them. The CDR3 has 12 residues. CDR3 coding DNA: TGTGCCAGCAGTACAGACACTCAGCCCCAGCATTTT. Amino acids: CASSTDTQPQHF.

This clone came up a few times. The J gene is TRBJ1-2, the V gene TRBV12-3 or TRBV12-4; the D is unclear. With 4 bases removed from V and 2 bases from J, the gap between germline ends came to 8 bases. This CDR3 spans 13 amino acids. The DNA for the CDR3 is TGTGCCAGCAGTTCTAACCGAAACTATGGCTACACCTTC. Translated: CASSSNRNYGYTF.

The chain has TRBV18 and TRBJ1-2; maybe TRBD1 (5 bases). Germline V gene sequence: CDR1 KGHSH, CDR2 LQKENI. The CDR3 sequence is 13 residues long. Trimming left V 1 base short and J 7 bases short, with 10 bases between. CDR3 region: CASSPRPGAGYTF. The CDR3 DNA reads TGTGCCAGCTCACCACGGCCTGGGGCTGGCTACACCTTC.

Remarks on this clone: Its ends do not fully match the called genes, so a read error is possible. The chain links TRBV7-7 to TRBJ2-5, with a possible D match to TRBD1 (6 bases). Germline lookup yields CDR1 SSHAT and CDR2 FNYEAQ (reference sequence). This CDR3 region has 15 residues. DNA for the CDR3: TGTGCTAGCAGCTTAGGCGAGGGGGTACAAGAGACCCAGTACTTC. Its translation: CASSLGEGVQETQYF.

The chain uses TRBV6-5 and TRBJ1-3, with D perhaps matching TRBD1 (5 bases). CDR1 and CDR2 from the germline V gene are MNHEY and SVGAGI. The CDR3 sequence is 14 residues long. Trimming pared 8 bases from V and 3 bases from J, leaving 14 bases between. The CDR3 DNA reads TGTGCCAGCTGCGAGCCAGGGAATGGAAACACCATATATTTT. Translation: CASCEPGNGNTIYF.